This passage covers 25 T cell receptor beta chains from one sample sequenced in a study of T cell responses to AZD1222 COVID-19 vaccine. The data were produced by immunoSEQ multiplex PCR, yet TCRdb's version contains in-frame clones alone and is incomplete. The table includes about 140,000 clones, about nine tenths detected once. Sequences were derived from peripheral blood, sampled on day 0 of AZD1222 vaccination. The receptors stem from an adult in good health.

This rearrangement joins TRBV7-2 to TRBJ1-2; D not certain. The CDR3 covers 12 residues. Trimming shortened V by 2 bases and J by 7 bases, and 8 bases separated the two germline ends. Germline V gives CDR1 SGHTA, CDR2 FQGNSA. The CDR3 DNA reads TGTGCCAGCAGCTTAAGTTTGGGTGGCTACACCTTC. Encoded protein: CASSLSLGGYTF.

The chain is built from TRBV6-5 and TRBJ2-5, with D perhaps assigned TRBD1 or TRBD2 (5 bases each). Germline V gene sequence: CDR1 MNHEY, CDR2 SVGAGI. With 7 bases removed from V and 1 base from J, the gap between germline ends came to 16 bases. The CDR3 sequence is 15 residues long. CDR3 protein: CASTKGPSLQETQYF. The CDR3 coding sequence is TGTGCCAGCACCAAGGGACCGTCCCTCCAAGAGACCCAGTACTTC.

The chain combines TRBV5-6 with TRBJ2-2; 8 nucleotides align to TRBD1. V dropped 1 base and J dropped 0; count of bases not matched to a gene: 5. The germline V gene encodes CDR1 SGHDT and CDR2 YYEEEE. CDR3 length equals 17 residues. CDR3 amino acids: CASSLMGQETNTGELFF. The CDR3 bases are TGTGCCAGCAGCTTGATGGGACAGGAGACGAACACCGGGGAGCTGTTTTTT.

This clone was counted between two and nine times. The chain couples TRBV12-5 to TRBJ1-2; unclear D gene. V lost 0 bases, J lost 2 bases, and 4 bases lay in between. There are 13 residues in the CDR3. Germline V gene data show CDR1 as LGHNT and CDR2 as FRNRAP. DNA of the CDR3: TGTGCTAGTGGTTTGGTGGACAACTATGGCTACACCTTC. Encoded protein: CASGLVDNYGYTF.

In this sample, this clone turned up a few times. The chain has TRBV6-5 and TRBJ1-6; no reliable D call. The CDR3 runs 14 residues. Germline CDR1 and CDR2: MNHEY and SVGAGI. V was shortened by 0 bases and J by 10 bases, with 10 bases between the two germline ends. DNA for the CDR3: TGTGCCAGCAGTTACTCCCAGACGGACTCACCCCTCCACTTT. Its translation is CASSYSQTDSPLHF.

The chain recombines TRBV4-2 with TRBJ2-2; 8 bases map to TRBD1. This CDR3 comprises 16 residues. Germline V lookup: CDR1 LGHNA, CDR2 YNFKEQ. Unmatched junction bases numbered 7, after V lost 0 bases and J lost 7 bases. The CDR3: CASSQDLDRVGGELFF. The CDR3 DNA is TGTGCCAGCAGCCAAGATCTGGACAGGGTGGGCGGGGAGCTGTTTTTT.

V and J are TRBV14 and TRBJ1-2; D is possibly TRBD1 (6 bases). The CDR3 covers 13 residues. V dropped 4 bases and J dropped 4 bases, with 10 bases sitting between them. Germline loops: CDR1 SGHDN, CDR2 FVKESK. The CDR3 DNA reads TGTGCCAGCAGCCCTACAGGGTTCTATGGCTACACCTTC. Protein sequence: CASSPTGFYGYTF.

The genes are TRBV6-4 and TRBJ1-1; TRBD1 matches 8 bases. Germline V gives CDR1 MRHNA, CDR2 SNTAGT. J gave up 1 base and V 7 bases, and 5 bases lay outside the gene matches. The CDR3 has 14 residues. The CDR3 here is CASKSQGANTEAFF. The CDR3 bases are TGTGCCAGCAAGTCCCAGGGGGCGAACACTGAAGCTTTCTTT.

The chain couples TRBV3-1 (or the pseudogene TRBV3-2) to TRBJ2-2; D is unresolved. Trimming left V 4 bases short and J 0 bases short, with 6 bases between. Germline V gives CDR1 LGHDT, CDR2 YNNKEL (reference sequence). This CDR3 has 14 residues. The DNA for the CDR3 is TGTGCCAGCAGCCTAAAATCGAACACCGGGGAGCTGTTTTTT. It encodes CASSLKSNTGELFF.

The chain employs TRBV5-1 and TRBJ1-6, with D possibly matching TRBD1 (5 bases). Trimming pared 0 bases from V and 0 bases from J, leaving 16 bases between. The CDR3 has 19 amino acids. Germline CDR1 reads SGHRS; CDR2 reads YFSETQ. The CDR3 region is CASSLEGRASSSYNSPLHF. In nucleotides, the CDR3 is TGCGCCAGCAGCTTGGAGGGGAGAGCTAGCAGCTCCTATAATTCACCCCTCCACTTT. Combining the CDR3 with reference TRBV5-1 and TRBJ1-6 gives the whole variable domain KAGVTQTPRYLIKTRGQQVTLSCSPISGHRSVSWYQQTPGQGLQFLFEYFSETQRNKGNFPGRFSGRQFSNSRSEMNVSTLELGDSALYLCASSLEGRASSSYNSPLHFGNGTRLTVT.

This clone occurred once. The rearrangement joins TRBV5-6 to TRBJ1-6; possibly TRBD1 for D (5 bases). Trimming shortened V by 3 bases and J by 10 bases, and 17 bases separated the two germline ends. The CDR3 is 15 amino acids. Germline CDR1 and CDR2: SGHDT and YYEEEE. The CDR3 loop reads CASSWDGLGGSPLHF. The CDR3 DNA follows: TGTGCCAGCAGCTGGGACGGGCTGGGAGGGTCACCCCTCCACTTT. Full variable domain (remainder filled in from reference TRBV5-6 and TRBJ1-6): DAGVTQSPTHLIKTRGQQVTLRCSPKSGHDTVSWYQQALGQGPQFIFQYYEEEERQRGNFPDRFSGHQFPNYSSELNVNALLLGDSALYLCASSWDGLGGSPLHFGNGTRLTVT.

The V gene is TRBV24-1, the J gene TRBJ2-6; maybe TRBD2 (6 bases). Trimming cost V 1 base and J 2 bases, with 8 bases left between them. This CDR3 spans 16 amino acids. CDR1 is KGHDR and CDR2 is SFDVKD in the germline V gene. The CDR3 nucleotides are TGTGCCACCAGTGATTTAACGGGGGCTGGGGCCAACGTCCTGACTTTC. Encoded protein: CATSDLTGAGANVLTF.

This chain connects TRBV18 to TRBJ1-4, with a tentative D call TRBD1 (5 bases). Germline loops: CDR1 KGHSH, CDR2 LQKENI. The ends were cut back, 0 bases at V and 7 bases at J, with 12 bases in the middle. The CDR3 has 15 amino acids. The DNA for the CDR3 is TGTGCCAGCTCACCACCGAGTGGGACGTCTGAAAAACTGTTTTTT. The encoded protein is CASSPPSGTSEKLFF.

The J gene is TRBJ1-1, the V gene TRBV7-9; a possible D gene is TRBD1 (6 bases). This CDR3 has 15 residues. Trimming removed 0 bases at V and 1 base at J, with 9 bases between. Germline V gene data show CDR1 as SEHNR and CDR2 as FQNEAQ (reference sequence). The CDR3 region has the DNA TGTGCCAGCAGCTTAGCGTACAGGGAGAACACTGAAGCTTTCTTT. As protein: CASSLAYRENTEAFF. Filled out from reference TRBV7-9 and TRBJ1-1, the complete variable domain reads DTGVSQNPRHKITKRGQNVTFRCDPISEHNRLYWYRQTLGQGPEFLTYFQNEAQLEKSRLLSDRFSAERPKGSFSTLEIQRTEQGDSAMYLCASSLAYRENTEAFFGQGTRLTVV.

This rearrangement joins TRBV12-3 or TRBV12-4 to TRBJ1-2, with 8 nucleotides matching TRBD1. The length of the CDR3 is 13 residues. V was pared by 2 bases and J by 6 bases, with 2 bases of the junction left unmatched. CDR3 sequence: CASSLPGGNGYTF. CDR3 DNA: TGTGCCAGCAGTTTACCAGGGGGCAATGGCTACACCTTC.

The rearrangement uses TRBV3-1 (or the pseudogene TRBV3-2) and TRBJ2-2; D unclear. The CDR3 is 12 residues long. Between the trimmed V and J ends, which lost 4 bases and 7 bases, there was a span of 7 bases. Germline values: CDR1 LGHDT, CDR2 YNNKEL (reference sequence). Here the CDR3 DNA reads TGTGCCAGCAGCCGACTTGTCGGGGAGCTGTTTTTT. Translation gives CASSRLVGELFF.

This chain uses TRBV7-9 with TRBJ1-1; 8 nucleotides agree with TRBD1. The CDR3 is 16 amino acids. Trimming at V came to 5 bases and at J to 8 bases, leaving 16 bases not matched to a gene. Germline loops: CDR1 SEHNR, CDR2 FQNEAQ (reference sequence). CDR3 sequence: CASSPRGSGGPTEAFF. Here the CDR3 DNA reads TGTGCCAGCAGCCCCAGGGGATCAGGGGGCCCTACGGAAGCTTTCTTT.

The gene calls are TRBV29-1 and TRBJ1-1; no definite D call. V was shortened by 4 bases and J by 1 base, with 7 bases between the two germline ends. Germline V CDR1 and CDR2: SQVTM, ANQGSEA. The CDR3 loop spans 12 amino acids. The CDR3: CSVGSSNTEAFF. CDR3 bases: TGCAGCGTTGGATCCTCGAACACTGAAGCTTTCTTT.

This chain links TRBV3-1 (or the pseudogene TRBV3-2) with TRBJ2-1, with D perhaps being TRBD1 or TRBD2 (5 bases each). Germline CDR1 is LGHDT and CDR2 is YNNKEL (reference sequence). This CDR3 contains 13 residues. Trimming left V 3 bases short and J 6 bases short, with 9 bases between. CDR3 sequence: CASSHRDGNEQFF. DNA of the CDR3: TGTGCCAGCAGCCACCGGGACGGCAATGAGCAGTTCTTC.

Only one count was recorded for this clone. The chain links TRBV30 to TRBJ1-2; unclear D gene. The germline V gene encodes CDR1 GTSNPN and CDR2 SVGIG (reference sequence). The CDR3 extends over 14 amino acids. V lost 0 bases and J 4 bases, leaving 12 bases between the germline ends. The CDR3 nucleotides read TGTGCCTGGAGTGTCTATCAGGTTGGCTATGGCTACACCTTC. Translating it yields CAWSVYQVGYGYTF.

The J gene is TRBJ1-5, the V gene TRBV2; D might be TRBD1 (6 bases). The germline V gene has CDR1 SNHLY and CDR2 FYNNEI. This CDR3 spans 16 amino acids. V lost 5 bases, J lost 2 bases, and 16 bases lay in between. The DNA of the CDR3 is TGTGCCAGCAGTAGCACAGGGTCTGGAGGCAATCAGCCCCAGCATTTT. Protein: CASSSTGSGGNQPQHF.

Comments on this clone: The junction departs from the called germline gene at one end, perhaps through a read error. The chain is built from TRBV6-5 and TRBJ1-2; D may be TRBD1 (5 bases). The CDR3 covers 13 residues. CDR1 is MNHEY and CDR2 is SVGAGI in the germline V gene. Written as DNA, the CDR3 is TGTGCCAGCAGTTACGACGGCGGGGCTCCTTTGTGTTTC. Translated, it gives CASSYDGGAPLCF.

CDR3 in DNA: TGTGCCAGCAGCGACCGGCGGACGGCGATTGGTCCTACCTACGAGCAGTACTTC. Its protein product is CASSDRRTAIGPTYEQYF. This chain connects TRBV9 to TRBJ2-7; D unclear. V gave up 3 bases and J gave up 2 bases, with 24 bases separating them. The CDR3 extends over 18 amino acids. CDR1 SGDLS and CDR2 YYNGEE come from the germline V gene.

V usage is TRBV28 and J usage is TRBJ1-1; D is undetermined. The length of the CDR3 is 14 residues. V lost 3 bases and J lost 3, with 11 bases in between. Germline loops: CDR1 MDHEN, CDR2 SYDVKM. Here the CDR3 DNA reads TGTGCCAGCAGTTTTTTGGGTACGTACACTGAAGCTTTCTTT. It yields the protein CASSFLGTYTEAFF. The variable domain in full, with the rest retrieved from reference TRBV28 and TRBJ1-1, is DVKVTQSSRYLVKRTGEKVFLECVQDMDHENMFWYRQDPGLGLRLIYFSYDVKMKEKGDIPEGYSVSREKKERFSLILESASTNQTSMYLCASSFLGTYTEAFFGQGTRLTVV.

This clone appeared a few times. The chain joins TRBV7-9 to TRBJ2-7, with 8 nucleotides matching TRBD2. The junction had 2 bases not matched to a gene; V was cut back by 1 base and J by 0 bases. In germline, CDR1 is SEHNR, CDR2 FQNEAQ (reference sequence). The CDR3 spans 15 residues. CDR3 bases: TGTGCCAGCAGCTTAGGACTAGCGTCCTCCTACGAGCAGTACTTC. This sequence encodes CASSLGLASSYEQYF.